A selection of T cell receptor beta chains follows, all from one sample in a study of regulatory T cells in long-lasting Graves disease. TCRdb ran MiXCR on the multiplex PCR reads and lists one entry per CDR3 protein. The data show roughly 400,000 distinct CDR3 sequences, with roughly a fifth seen just once and 14% held by the top ten. This sample comprised peripheral blood mononuclear cells (PBMCs), obtained when the disease was refractory, from a patient treated with antithyroid drugs. The receptor set was obtained from a female donor with Graves disease. Both conserved end residues are part of each CDR3. The D gene is left open where the match is weak. Size is omitted from some rows. Given values are once, few, many or a class for expanded clones.

>-|many|TRBV7-2|17|TRBJ2-7
TGTGCCAGCAGCTTAAATTCCGCTAGCCGAAAGCCCTACGAGCAGTACTTC
CASSLNSASRKPYEQYF
>-|-|TRBV11-2|16|TRBJ2-1
TGTGCCAGCAGCTTAGACCTGCGGACGATCCCAAATGAGCAGTTCTTC
CASSLDLRTIPNEQFF
>-|many|TRBV5-1|14|TRBJ1-2
TGCGCCAGCAGCTTGGACTCGGGGGCCTATGGCTACACCTTC
CASSLDSGAYGYTF
>-|many|TRBV6-1|16|TRBJ1-5
TGTGCCAGCAGTGAAGCGCTTCGGGGGGCGGGTCAGCCCCAGCATTTT
CASSEALRGAGQPQHF
>TRBD1|many|TRBV28|15|TRBJ2-5
TGTGCCAGCAGCTCTGGGGGGACAGGACAAGAGACCCAGTACTTC
CASSSGGTGQETQYF
>TRBD2|-|TRBV9|17|TRBJ2-5
TGTGCCAGCAGCCCGCGGGGACTAGCGGGATTCGGGGAGACCCAGTACTTC
CASSPRGLAGFGETQYF
>-|few|TRBV6-9|15|TRBJ2-7
TGTGCCAGCAGTTACCCCGCCGCGACTAACTACGAGCAGTACTTC
CASSYPAATNYEQYF
>TRBD2|many|TRBV20-1|14|TRBJ2-4
TGCAGTGCTAAGCGGGGCAGGGACAAAAACATTCAGTACTTC
CSAKRGRDKNIQYF
>-|-|TRBV28|14|TRBJ2-3
TGTGCCAGCAGTTTGGTCTCCTACACAGATACGCAGTATTTT
CASSLVSYTDTQYF
>-|-|TRBV24-1|13|TRBJ2-1
TGTGCCACCAGTGGGGGCCTCTACAATGAGCAGTTCTTC
CATSGGLYNEQFF
>TRBD1|few|TRBV6-1|16|TRBJ2-7
TGTGCCAGCAGTGAGTCTTTCGGGCAGGGGGAGTACGAGCAGTACTTC
CASSESFGQGEYEQYF
>-|-|TRBV5-8|15|TRBJ1-4
TGTGCCAGCAGCGGAAGGTCGGCGACTAATGAAAAACTGTTTTTT
CASSGRSATNEKLFF
>TRBD1|many|TRBV19|15|TRBJ1-2
TGTGCCAGTAGCATTACACAGGGGTCGTACTATGGCTACACCTTC
CASSITQGSYYGYTF
>-|many|TRBV6-1|16|TRBJ1-4
TGTGCCAGCAGTCCCAGGGGCGGGGCTGCTAATGAAAAACTGTTTTTT
CASSPRGGAANEKLFF
>TRBD2|-|TRBV10-1|15|TRBJ2-7
TGCGCCAGCAGTGAAATAGCGGGAGGATCCTACGAGCAGTACTTC
CASSEIAGGSYEQYF
>-|many|TRBV20-1|15|TRBJ1-2
TGCAGTGCTAGAGATGAGGTAAAGGCTAACTATGGCTACACCTTC
CSARDEVKANYGYTF
>-|many|TRBV6-1|15|TRBJ1-1
TGTGCCAGCCTAAATGGGGGTGGGGTGAACACTGAAGCTTTCTTT
CASLNGGGVNTEAFF
>-|few|TRBV30|16|TRBJ1-4
TGTGCCTGGAGTGGGCGGTCGGGGGCAACTAATGAAAAACTGTTTTTT
CAWSGRSGATNEKLFF
>-|-|TRBV27|15|TRBJ2-5
TGTGCCAGCAGTCCTATTGAAGGGGCGGGAGAGACCCAGTACTTC
CASSPIEGAGETQYF
>-|many|TRBV29-1|13|TRBJ2-7
TGCAGCGTTGAAGATAAGTCGCCTTACGAGCAGTACTTC
CSVEDKSPYEQYF
>TRBD1|few|TRBV7-9|14|TRBJ2-5
TGTGCCAGCAGCTGGGACAGGGGGTCAGAGACCCAGTACTTC
CASSWDRGSETQYF
>TRBD2|-|TRBV7-3|16|TRBJ2-1
TGTGCCAGCAGCTTTAGCGGGAGTGGGGGATACAATGAGCAGTTCTTC
CASSFSGSGGYNEQFF
>TRBD1|-|TRBV14|18|TRBJ1-1
TGTGCCAGCAGCTCCTACAGGGGGCTGGGTGAAATGAACACTGAAGCTTTCTTT
CASSSYRGLGEMNTEAFF
>TRBD1|many|TRBV5-4|17|TRBJ2-6
TGTGCCAGCAGCTTGACAGGGGGCAAATCTGGGGCCAACGTCCTGACTTTC
CASSLTGGKSGANVLTF
>-|few|TRBV6-1|15|TRBJ1-3
TGTGCCAGCAGTGACTCTGGGGGCTCTGGAAACACCATATATTTT
CASSDSGGSGNTIYF
>TRBD1|few|TRBV20-1|16|TRBJ2-7
TGCAGTGCTCCTAATCCGGGACAGGGGTTTTTCGGGGAGCAGTACTTC
CSAPNPGQGFFGEQYF
>-|-|TRBV18|14|TRBJ1-6
TGTGCCAGCTCACCTGGGTCAGTTAATTCACCCCTCCACTTT
CASSPGSVNSPLHF
>-|-|TRBV19|18|TRBJ1-1
TGTGCCAGTAGTACCCCCGAAAGGGGAGGACGGATGAACACTGAAGCTTTCTTT
CASSTPERGGRMNTEAFF
>TRBD2|-|TRBV15|16|TRBJ2-1
TGTGCCACCAGCAGAACAACTAGCGTCTTATTCGATGAGCAGTTCTTC
CATSRTTSVLFDEQFF
>TRBD1|few|TRBV7-2|15|TRBJ2-7
TGTGCCAGCAGCCTTCGAAGGGACAGGAACTACGAGCAGTACTTC
CASSLRRDRNYEQYF
>TRBD1|-|TRBV7-9|17|TRBJ1-2
TGTGCCAGCAGCTCAGGGGGGATGGACTTTGCTAACTATGGCTACACCTTC
CASSSGGMDFANYGYTF
>-|many|TRBV6-5|14|TRBJ2-7
TGTGCCAGCAGTTTGAGGGACACATCAATAGAGCAGTACTTC
CASSLRDTSIEQYF
>-|few|TRBV20-1|14|TRBJ1-5
TGCAGTGCTGCGACAAGGGCGTCCCTTCAGCCCCAGCATTTT
CSAATRASLQPQHF
>-|-|TRBV29-1|13|TRBJ1-1
TGCAGCACTCGACAGGCCTTGTACACTGAAGCTTTCTTT
CSTRQALYTEAFF
>-|-|TRBV15|17|TRBJ2-3
TGTGCCACCAGCAGAGATGTGGGCAGCGGCTCCACAGATACGCAGTATTTT
CATSRDVGSGSTDTQYF
>-|many|TRBV15|14|TRBJ2-5
TGTGCCACCAGCAGAGATGAGGGCCAAGAGACCCAGTACTTC
CATSRDEGQETQYF
>-|-|TRBV24-1|18|TRBJ1-2
TGTGCCACCAGTGAAACCTCCGCAGCGTCAAATTTCAACTGTGGCTACACCTTC
CATSETSAASNFNCGYTF
>-|once|TRBV28|15|TRBJ2-3
TGTGCCAGCAGTTTAGTGCGCCCTAGTAGGGATACGCAGTATTTT
CASSLVRPSRDTQYF
>TRBD2|many|TRBV12-3/TRBV12-4|15|TRBJ2-7
TGTGCCAGCAGTGCATTCAGCGGGACTACCTACGAGCAGTACTTC
CASSAFSGTTYEQYF
>TRBD2|many|TRBV24-1|17|TRBJ2-2
TGTGCCACCAGTGAGCCCGCCGGGACTACGTCTGCCGGGGAGCTGTTTTTT
CATSEPAGTTSAGELFF
>-|-|TRBV5-1|14|TRBJ1-3
TGCGCCAGCAGCTTGGCTGGGTATGGAAACACCATATATTTT
CASSLAGYGNTIYF
>-|-|TRBV10-3|13|TRBJ2-1
TGTGCCACCATCCGACCCGGGGGTTCCGAGCAGTTCTTC
CATIRPGGSEQFF
>-|many|TRBV11-2|16|TRBJ2-2
TGTGCCAGCAGCTCCCCTGGGGGAGTTCGGACCGGGGAGCTGTTTTTT
CASSSPGGVRTGELFF
>-|many|TRBV19|13|TRBJ2-7
TGTGCCAGTAGTATCCCCCTCTTCCACGAGCAGTACTTC
CASSIPLFHEQYF
>TRBD2|many|TRBV6-1|13|TRBJ2-2
TGTGCCGAACGGGGGGGAAACACCGGGGAGCTGTTTTTT
CAERGGNTGELFF
>TRBD2|few|TRBV10-3|15|TRBJ2-7
TGTGCCATCAGTCCCCTAGGAGCGGGAGAAGGAGAGCAGTACTTC
CAISPLGAGEGEQYF
>-|few|TRBV19|14|TRBJ2-7
TGTGCCAGTAGTATCCGGACAGAAAACTACGAGCAGTACTTC
CASSIRTENYEQYF
>-|many|TRBV29-1|16|TRBJ2-7
TGCAGCGTTGAAGGTATCTCGGCAGGGGCCTCCTACGAGCAGTACTTC
CSVEGISAGASYEQYF
>-|-|TRBV20-1|15|TRBJ2-4
TGCAGTGCTAGACGGACCAACCTAGCCAAAAACATTCAGTACTTC
CSARRTNLAKNIQYF